The rows below give T cell receptor beta chains drawn from one sample of a study of T cell responses to AZD1222 COVID-19 vaccine. The assay was immunoSEQ multiplex PCR, and TCRdb's table has in-frame clones only and misses some. Here the sample spans 120,000 or so clones, approximately 94% being singletons. Material: peripheral blood, obtained 28 days after the second AZD1222 dose. These receptors were taken from an adult who received the AZD1222 COVID-19 vaccine. Both conserved end residues are part of each CDR3. D genes are given only for firm matches. The size of a clone is reported for some rows only, either as once, few or many, or as a class for expanded clones.

V	size	D	J	DNA	CDR3
TRBV18	-	-	TRBJ2-3	TGTGCCAGCTCACCCAATACAGGGACGCAGGATACGCAGTATTTT	CASSPNTGTQDTQYF
TRBV5-4	-	-	TRBJ2-7	TGTGCCAGCAGCTCAACCCCCCTTAGCGGTAGCTCCTACGAGCAGTACTTC	CASSSTPLSGSSYEQYF
TRBV10-1	once	-	TRBJ1-1	TGCGCCAGCAGTGGCCCTCGAGTTTCGGAAGCTTTCTTT	CASSGPRVSEAFF
TRBV5-1	-	-	TRBJ1-1	TGCGCCAGCAGCTTGGGGACAGCAAGGAACACTGAAGCTTTCTTT	CASSLGTARNTEAFF
TRBV27	-	TRBD1	TRBJ2-7	TGTGCCAGCAGCCCTCTAACAGGGGCGCGCCCCTACGAGCAGTACTTC	CASSPLTGARPYEQYF
TRBV28	once	-	TRBJ2-7	TGTGCCATTCGTATCTACGCTGGCGCCTCCTACGAGCAGTACTTC	CAIRIYAGASYEQYF
TRBV6-5	-	-	TRBJ2-1	TGTGCCAGCAGACCGAGACCGAGCTACGGTGAGCAGTTCTTC	CASRPRPSYGEQFF
TRBV6-5	-	-	TRBJ1-5	TGTGCCAGCAGGGGCCTTGGCAATCAGCCCCAGCATTTT	CASRGLGNQPQHF
TRBV19	-	TRBD2	TRBJ2-3	TGTGCCAGTAGCAGCGGGGGGGCAGATACGCAGTATTTT	CASSSGGADTQYF
TRBV27	-	TRBD1	TRBJ1-2	TGTGCCAGCAGTCACAGGGGCCCCAACTATGGCTACACCTTC	CASSHRGPNYGYTF
TRBV19	-	-	TRBJ1-1	TGTGCCAGTAGTATATGGAGGGGGAACACTGAAGCTTTCTTT	CASSIWRGNTEAFF
TRBV2	-	TRBD2	TRBJ2-1	TGTGCCAGCAGTGAAGCGTTGCGGGGGGACTCCTACAATGAGCAGTTCTTC	CASSEALRGDSYNEQFF
TRBV6-1	-	-	TRBJ2-1	TGTGCCAGCAGTGAATGGGGATCCGTCAGGGAGCAGTTCTTC	CASSEWGSVREQFF
TRBV27	few	-	TRBJ2-3	TGTGCCAGCAGTCTTGGGTCATTGGGAGATACGCAGTATTTT	CASSLGSLGDTQYF